These 19 T cell receptor beta chains originate from one sample sequenced in a study of shared clonotypes between healthy human individuals. Here immunoSEQ multiplex PCR was the method, and the copy in TCRdb shows in-frame clones only, minus some. The sample yields some 2.4 million clones, approximately 93% seen once. The sequencing sample was made of naive CD4+ T cells from PBMCs. Regarding subset: CD45RA+ positively selected. The receptors here all came from a man younger than 35 in good health. Some clones in this sample may be carry-over from other donors' samples.

The chain combines TRBV6-6 with TRBJ2-6; no definite D call. CDR3 size: 15 residues. Per the germline V gene, CDR1 is MNHNY and CDR2 is SVGAGI (reference sequence). Trimming cost V 5 bases and J 0 bases, with 8 bases left between them. CDR3 protein: CASSQTRSGANVLTF. The DNA of the CDR3 is TGTGCCAGCAGTCAGACTCGCTCTGGGGCCAACGTCCTGACTTTC.

V and J are TRBV19 and TRBJ1-1; D gene uncertain. Trimming left V 3 bases short and J 1 base short, with 9 bases between. The germline gives CDR1 LNHDA, CDR2 SQIVND (reference sequence). The CDR3 consists of 14 residues. The CDR3 DNA sequence: TGTGCCAGTAGTATGGTGGGCGGGAACACTGAAGCTTTCTTT. It encodes CASSMVGGNTEAFF.

The CDR3 here is CASSLARGAGNTIYF. The CDR3 nucleotides read TGTGCCAGCAGCTTAGCCAGGGGGGCTGGAAACACCATATATTTT. The chain joins TRBV7-9 to TRBJ1-3, with 7 bases that match TRBD1. From germline, CDR1 is SEHNR and CDR2 FQNEAQ (reference sequence). CDR3 size: 15 residues. The ends lost 0 bases at V and 2 bases at J; junction bases unmatched: 1.

The rearrangement joins TRBV7-2 to TRBJ1-1; TRBD1 might be the D (6 bases). This CDR3 has 17 amino acids. Germline-derived CDR1 and CDR2 are SGHTA and FQGNSA. V was pared by 4 bases and J by 4 bases, with 22 bases between. The CDR3 here is CASSSTRRGGPSTEAFF. CDR3 in DNA: TGTGCCAGCAGCTCCACCCGACGGGGGGGCCCCAGCACTGAAGCTTTCTTT.

This clone appeared a few times. This chain links TRBV5-1 with TRBJ1-1; D unresolved. Trimming cost V 2 bases and J 9 bases, with 8 bases left between them. The CDR3 is 11 amino acids. From germline, CDR1 is SGHRS and CDR2 YFSETQ. CDR3 nucleotide sequence: TGCGCCAGCAGCTTTCAAGGAAAAGCTTTCTTT. This encodes CASSFQGKAFF.

This clone was seen only a few times. J is TRBJ1-1 and V is TRBV7-9; 8 bases line up with TRBD1. CDR3 length: 12 amino acids. Losses at the gene ends were 5 bases for V and 7 bases for J; bases not matched to a gene: 3. Germline CDR1 SEHNR, CDR2 FQNEAQ (reference sequence). CDR3 bases: TGTGCCAGCAGCCCGACAGGGGTTGAAGCTTTCTTT. Translation gives CASSPTGVEAFF.

The chain combines TRBV7-6 with TRBJ1-6, with 8 bases aligning to TRBD1. V shed 3 bases, J shed 9 bases, and the junction held 7 bases outside the gene matches. Germline loops: CDR1 SGHVS, CDR2 FNYEAQ. The CDR3 contains 15 residues. The CDR3 reads CASSLDGQGFSPLHF. CDR3 DNA: TGTGCCAGCAGCTTGGACGGACAGGGATTTTCACCCCTCCACTTT.

A note on this clone: Other DNA sequences in this sample translate to the same CDR3. The chain recombines TRBV28 with TRBJ2-7; D is ambiguous. Germline values: CDR1 MDHEN, CDR2 SYDVKM. This CDR3 comprises 11 residues. With 6 bases removed from V and 4 bases from J, the gap between germline ends came to 7 bases. CDR3 DNA sequence: TGTGCCAGCAGCCTGCAATACGAGCAGTACTTC. Translation gives CASSLQYEQYF.

The count of this clone is one. V gene TRBV14 combines with J gene TRBJ2-3; 10 positions agree with TRBD2. Trimming cost V 7 bases and J 2 bases; bases outside gene matches: 9. The germline CDR1 and CDR2 sequences are SGHDN and FVKESK. The CDR3 sequence is 16 residues long. The CDR3, as DNA: TGTGCCAGCACCGACCTAGCGGGAGTCCCCACAGATACGCAGTATTTT. Protein: CASTDLAGVPTDTQYF. Drawing the rest from reference TRBV14 and TRBJ2-3, the complete variable domain is EAGVTQFPSHSVIEKGQTVTLRCDPISGHDNLYWYRRVMGKEIKFLLHFVKESKQDESGMPNNRFLAERTGGTYSTLKVQPAELEDSGVYFCASTDLAGVPTDTQYFGPGTRLTVL.

The chain employs TRBV29-1 and TRBJ2-5; possible D gene TRBD2, 6 bases. Trimming removed 4 bases from V and 2 bases from J, with 11 bases in between. Germline V lookup: CDR1 SQVTM, CDR2 ANQGSEA. The CDR3 totals 13 residues. In DNA, the CDR3 is TGCAGCGTTGTCCGGGGAGGTCAAGAGACCCAGTACTTC. Protein sequence: CSVVRGGQETQYF.

This rearrangement joins TRBV9 to TRBJ1-1, with D maybe TRBD1 (6 bases). The germline V gene has CDR1 SGDLS and CDR2 YYNGEE. Trimming cost V 7 bases and J 5 bases, with 21 bases left between them. The CDR3 contains 15 residues. CDR3 sequence reads: CASGRGTRGDTEAFF. CDR3 DNA: TGTGCCAGCGGACGTGGGACAAGGGGGGATACTGAAGCTTTCTTT. Using reference TRBV9 and TRBJ1-1 for the parts outside the CDR3, the full variable domain is DSGVTQTPKHLITATGQRVTLRCSPRSGDLSVYWYQQSLDQGLQFLIQYYNGEERAKGNILERFSAQQFPDLHSELNLSSLELGDSALYFCASGRGTRGDTEAFFGQGTRLTVV.

The chain carries TRBV30 and TRBJ2-3; D may be TRBD2 (6 bases). In germline, CDR1 is GTSNPN, CDR2 SVGIG (reference sequence). The CDR3 extends over 14 amino acids. Trimming cost V 3 bases and J 8 bases, with 18 bases left between them. The CDR3 sequence: CAWSPGVGVVTQYF. CDR3 DNA sequence: TGTGCCTGGAGCCCGGGAGTTGGGGTCGTTACGCAGTATTTT.

This chain uses TRBV19 with TRBJ1-1, with a tentative D call TRBD1 (5 bases). V lost 7 bases and J 1 base, leaving 16 bases between the germline ends. CDR1 is LNHDA, CDR2 SQIVND, per germline (reference sequence). This CDR3 contains 15 residues. This CDR3 is CASIMGRGRNTEAFF. CDR3 DNA: TGTGCCAGTATTATGGGGCGGGGAAGGAACACTGAAGCTTTCTTT.

The chain uses TRBV5-4 and TRBJ1-2; TRBD1 aligns across 7 bases. The CDR3 runs 13 residues. The junction had 7 bases not matched to a gene; V was cut back by 3 bases and J by 8 bases. CDR1 is SGHNT, CDR2 YYREEE, per germline (reference sequence). The CDR3 DNA sequence: TGTGCCAGCAGCTCCAGGGGGGGCGAGGGCTACACCTTC. Translation: CASSSRGGEGYTF.

The chain links TRBV6-5 to TRBJ1-3; TRBD1 matches at 7 bases. CDR3 size: 13 residues. Germline trimming cut 8 bases from V and 4 bases from J; bases unmatched to any gene: 5. In germline, CDR1 is MNHEY, CDR2 SVGAGI. CDR3 amino acids: CASQTGMGNTIYF. The CDR3 DNA reads as TGTGCCAGCCAGACAGGGATGGGAAACACCATATATTTT.

V is TRBV29-1 and J is TRBJ1-2, with D possibly TRBD1 on 5 matching bases. The germline CDR1 and CDR2 sequences are SQVTM and ANQGSEA. The CDR3 length is 14 residues. V was clipped by 6 bases and J by 0 bases, with 14 bases between them. Here the CDR3 DNA reads TGCAGCGTAATCGGGACGGCTACTAACTATGGCTACACCTTC. This encodes CSVIGTATNYGYTF.

In the case of this clone: Other DNA sequences in the same sample also yield this CDR3. The chain uses TRBV28 and TRBJ2-7; 10 bases are shared with TRBD2. Per the germline V gene, CDR1 is MDHEN and CDR2 is SYDVKM. There are 13 residues in the CDR3. Trimming at V came to 6 bases and at J to 3 bases, leaving 2 bases not matched to a gene. Here the CDR3 DNA reads TGTGCCAGCAGATCTAGCGGGAGCTACGAGCAGTACTTC. Its translation: CASRSSGSYEQYF.

V and J are TRBV2 and TRBJ2-3; 10 nucleotides align to TRBD1. This CDR3 region has 13 residues. V dropped 6 bases and J dropped 6; count of bases not matched to a gene: 3. The germline gives CDR1 SNHLY, CDR2 FYNNEI. CDR3 coding DNA: TGTGCCAGCAGCCCGGGACAGGGGGATACGCAGTATTTT. This encodes CASSPGQGDTQYF. Variable domain in full (rest from reference TRBV2 and TRBJ2-3): EPEVTQTPSHQVTQMGQEVILRCVPISNHLYFYWYRQILGQKVEFLVSFYNNEISEKSEIFDDQFSVERPDGSNFTLKIRSTKLEDSAMYFCASSPGQGDTQYFGPGTRLTVL.

The genes are TRBV5-1 and TRBJ1-2; D unresolved. Trimming removed 4 bases at V and 4 bases at J, with 17 bases between. The germline V gene has CDR1 SGHRS and CDR2 YFSETQ. CDR3 size: 15 residues. The CDR3 coding sequence is TGCGCCAGCAGCCCTGGCAGTGGGGAGTCCTATGGCTACACCTTC. Translated: CASSPGSGESYGYTF.